Shown below are 31 T cell receptor beta chains from a single sample sequenced in a study of blood T cell repertoires in COVID-19. The assay was immunoSEQ multiplex PCR, and TCRdb's table has in-frame clones only and misses some. There are a few hundred thousand clones in the sample; approximately 90% occur only once, and about 4.6% lies in the top ten. Sequencing input: PBMCs or T cells enriched from blood (not recorded which). The receptors come from a man younger than 40 who had recovered from COVID-19.

The gene calls are TRBV10-2 and TRBJ2-7; tentative D call: TRBD2 (6 bases). V was shortened by 4 bases and J by 3 bases, with 13 bases between the two germline ends. The V gene's germline CDR1 is WSHSY and CDR2 SAAADI. This CDR3 has 14 amino acids. CDR3 residues: CASSVAGSGYEQYF. The DNA of the CDR3 is TGCGCCAGCAGTGTGGCGGGAAGCGGCTACGAGCAGTACTTC.

The chain uses TRBV25-1 and TRBJ1-4; 8 bases match TRBD1. Germline V lookup: CDR1 MGHDK, CDR2 SYGVNS. J lost 0 bases, V lost 1 base, and 7 bases had no gene match. This CDR3 is built from 18 residues. The CDR3 nucleotides are TGTGCCAGCAGTGAATCCCGGGACAGGTACGCAACTAATGAAAAACTGTTTTTT. It translates to CASSESRDRYATNEKLFF.

This clone was seen a single time. The rearrangement uses TRBV11-2 and TRBJ2-1; 7 nucleotides align to TRBD2. This CDR3 is 16 amino acids long. With 6 bases clipped from V and 4 bases from J, the junction kept 12 bases outside the gene matches. Germline CDR1 is SGHAT and CDR2 is FQNNGV. This CDR3 is CASSLADLRDYNEQFF. Here the CDR3 DNA reads TGTGCCAGCAGTCTAGCGGATTTAAGAGATTACAATGAGCAGTTCTTC.

The gene calls are TRBV7-9 and TRBJ1-1; TRBD1 aligns across 7 bases. CDR3 length: 16 residues. Germline-derived CDR1 and CDR2 are SEHNR and FQNEAQ (reference sequence). The J segment lost 3 bases and the V segment lost 2 bases, leaving 9 bases of the junction unmatched. This CDR3 is CASSLKTGNGDTEAFF. DNA for the CDR3: TGTGCCAGCAGCTTAAAGACAGGGAATGGGGACACTGAAGCTTTCTTT.

The chain combines TRBV12-5 with TRBJ1-2, with D hard to call. The CDR3 is made up of 13 amino acids. Germline values: CDR1 LGHNT, CDR2 FRNRAP. The V end lost 5 bases, the J end lost 4 bases, and 11 bases lay between the germline ends. CDR3 protein: CASGVGGSYGYTF. The CDR3 nucleotides are TGTGCTAGTGGTGTCGGAGGAAGCTATGGCTACACCTTC. The full variable domain, in which reference TRBV12-5 and TRBJ1-2 provide the parts outside the CDR3, is DARVTQTPRHKVTEMGQEVTMRCQPILGHNTVFWYRQTMMQGLELLAYFRNRAPLDDSGMPKDRFSAEMPDATLATLKIQPSEPRDSAVYFCASGVGGSYGYTFGSGTRLTVV.

The chain recombines TRBV7-6 with TRBJ2-1; D unresolved. Germline V gene lookup returns CDR1 SGHVS and CDR2 FNYEAQ. With 2 bases removed from V and 7 bases from J, the gap between germline ends came to 9 bases. The length of the CDR3 is 13 residues. DNA for the CDR3: TGTGCCAGCAGCTTAACAGTTACAAATGAGCAGTTCTTC. This sequence encodes CASSLTVTNEQFF.

This clone appeared a few times. J is TRBJ2-7 and V is TRBV30; TRBD2 might be the D (5 bases). The CDR3 has 12 residues. V shed 1 base and J shed 9 bases, with 13 bases lying between them. Per the germline V gene, CDR1 is GTSNPN and CDR2 is SVGIG (reference sequence). Written as DNA, the CDR3 is TGTGCCTGGAGTGCCGCGGGTCTTGCGCAGTACTTC. It translates to CAWSAAGLAQYF.

The chain couples TRBV10-3 to TRBJ2-1; 11 bases map to TRBD2. Germline CDR1 is ENHRY and CDR2 is SYGVKD. The CDR3 length is 15 residues. V dropped 3 bases and J dropped 9; count of bases not matched to a gene: 7. The CDR3 sequence is CAISEGGLAASEQFF. In DNA form, the CDR3 reads TGTGCCATCAGTGAAGGGGGACTAGCGGCCTCTGAGCAGTTCTTC.

This chain uses TRBV6-5 with TRBJ2-2; no reliable D call. Trimming took 7 bases from V and 10 from J, leaving 13 bases between them. This CDR3 is 12 amino acids long. Germline assignment: CDR1 MNHEY and CDR2 SVGAGI. The DNA of the CDR3 is TGTGCCAGCACCCTTTTTGCGGAGGAGCTGTTTTTT. Its protein is CASTLFAEELFF.

The chain is built from TRBV30 and TRBJ1-1, with D perhaps TRBD1 (5 bases). Trimming pared 4 bases from V and 0 bases from J, leaving 12 bases between. The CDR3 contains 14 residues. Germline V lookup: CDR1 GTSNPN, CDR2 SVGIG (reference sequence). CDR3 region: CAWTLWGLNTEAFF. The CDR3 region has the DNA TGTGCCTGGACCCTTTGGGGCCTGAACACTGAAGCTTTCTTT.

This clone was counted once. This rearrangement joins TRBV19 to TRBJ1-1; the match to TRBD1 covers 7 bases. The trim removed 10 bases at V and 0 bases at J, leaving 11 bases unmatched. This CDR3 comprises 15 residues. Germline loops: CDR1 LNHDA, CDR2 SQIVND (reference sequence). The CDR3 spells CATQGTDLMNTEAFF. For the CDR3, the DNA is TGTGCCACTCAAGGGACAGATCTGATGAACACTGAAGCTTTCTTT.

J is TRBJ1-5 and V is TRBV19; D is unresolved. V was shortened by 7 bases and J by 3 bases, with 13 bases between the two germline ends. CDR1 and CDR2 from the germline V gene are LNHDA and SQIVND (reference sequence). The CDR3 covers 14 residues. CDR3: CASKPLEFNQPQHF. In DNA form, the CDR3 reads TGTGCCAGTAAACCTCTAGAATTCAATCAGCCCCAGCATTTT.

The chain uses TRBV18 and TRBJ1-4; 10 nucleotides match TRBD1. CDR1 and CDR2 (germline): KGHSH, LQKENI. After removal of 4 bases from V and 6 bases from J, the junction contained 8 bases not matched to a gene. The length of the CDR3 is 16 residues. This chain's CDR3 is CASSRDRGAGYEKLFF. In nucleotides, the CDR3 is TGTGCCAGCTCACGGGACAGGGGCGCCGGTTATGAAAAACTGTTTTTT.

This chain joins TRBV5-1 and TRBJ2-3; the match to TRBD2 covers 12 bases. V trimming: 4 bases; J trimming: 3 bases; junction bases outside the gene matches: 6. CDR1 is SGHRS, CDR2 YFSETQ, per germline. The CDR3 extends over 16 amino acids. For the CDR3, the DNA is TGCGCCAGCAGCGTTCGACTAGCGGGGGTGACAGATACGCAGTATTTT. It translates to CASSVRLAGVTDTQYF.

In this sample, this clone turned up once. The V call is TRBV27, the J call TRBJ2-7; maybe TRBD1 (6 bases). This CDR3 region has 12 residues. V lost 6 bases to trimming and J lost 6 bases, with 12 bases between them. Looked up from germline, CDR1 is MNHEY and CDR2 is SMNVEV (reference sequence). CDR3 nucleotides: TGTGCCAGCAGCACAGGGCTCGGCGAGCAGTACTTC. This sequence encodes CASSTGLGEQYF.

The chain carries TRBV5-1 and TRBJ2-7, with 8 bases fitting TRBD2. V shed 3 bases and J 0 bases; nucleotides not matched to a gene: 2. Looked up from germline, CDR1 is SGHRS and CDR2 is YFSETQ. The CDR3 runs 14 residues. DNA of the CDR3: TGCGCCAGCAGCTGGGGGACTAGCTCCTACGAGCAGTACTTC. Translation gives CASSWGTSSYEQYF.

V is TRBV19 and J is TRBJ2-7; D might be TRBD2 (6 bases). From germline, CDR1 is LNHDA and CDR2 SQIVND (reference sequence). The V gene lost 6 bases and the J gene lost 2 bases, with 11 bases spanning the gap. The CDR3 consists of 13 residues. DNA of the CDR3: TGTGCCAGTAGCCCTGCGGGACCCTACGAGCAGTACTTC. This sequence encodes CASSPAGPYEQYF.

The chain carries TRBV19 and TRBJ1-5, with 7 bases lining up with TRBD1. The CDR3 totals 15 residues. The junction had 2 bases not matched to a gene; V was cut back by 3 bases and J by 0 bases. Germline CDR1 reads LNHDA; CDR2 reads SQIVND (reference sequence). The DNA of the CDR3 is TGTGCCAGTAGTATCCAGGGGGTTAGCAATCAGCCCCAGCATTTT. This gives the protein CASSIQGVSNQPQHF.

The rearrangement uses TRBV30 and TRBJ1-2; 7 bases line up with TRBD1. CDR3 size: 16 residues. The V gene end was trimmed by 4 bases and the J gene end by 0 bases; junction bases not matched to a gene: 11. The germline gives CDR1 GTSNPN, CDR2 SVGIG (reference sequence). The CDR3, as DNA: TGTGCCTGGACCCTGGGACAGCGAGGGCCTAACTATGGCTACACCTTC. Protein product: CAWTLGQRGPNYGYTF.

The chain links TRBV5-5 to TRBJ2-7; 8 bases align to TRBD1. V gave up 5 bases and J gave up 7 bases; unmatched junction bases: 14. The length of the CDR3 is 15 residues. CDR1 is SGHKS, CDR2 YYEKEE, per germline (reference sequence). The CDR3 coding sequence is TGTGCCAGCAGATTTTGGACAGGGTCAGTCGGGGAGCAGTACTTC. Protein: CASRFWTGSVGEQYF.

This chain joins TRBV30 and TRBJ2-5, with TRBD1 identical over 10 bases. The ends lost 7 bases at V and 5 bases at J; junction bases unmatched: 13. Per germline, CDR1 GTSNPN and CDR2 SVGIG (reference sequence). CDR3 length equals 15 residues. The CDR3 region has the DNA TGTGCCTTACTCCCGGGACAGGGGAATTGGGAGACCCAGTACTTC. Translated, it gives CALLPGQGNWETQYF. The whole variable domain, remainder taken from reference TRBV30 and TRBJ2-5, is SQTIHQWPATLVQPVGSPLSLECTVEGTSNPNLYWYRQAAGRGLQLLFYSVGIGQISSEVPQNLSASRPQDRQFILSSKKLLLSDSGFYLCALLPGQGNWETQYFGPGTRLLVL.

This clone showed up just a few times. V usage is TRBV12-3 or TRBV12-4 and J usage is TRBJ2-5; a weak D match, TRBD1 (6 bases). Trimming cost V 5 bases and J 2 bases, with 9 bases left between them. This CDR3 contains 13 residues. CDR3 nucleotides: TGTGCCAGCAGTGGAGGACAGCAAGAGACCCAGTACTTC. Encoded protein: CASSGGQQETQYF.

V and J are TRBV5-1 and TRBJ2-2; TRBD2 agrees at 12 bases. This CDR3 comprises 16 residues. Germline V gives CDR1 SGHRS, CDR2 YFSETQ. With 2 bases clipped from V and 3 bases from J, the junction kept 2 bases outside the gene matches. The CDR3 loop reads CASSLLAGGHTGELFF. Here the CDR3 DNA reads TGCGCCAGCAGCTTACTAGCGGGGGGACACACCGGGGAGCTGTTTTTT.

The rearrangement uses TRBV7-9 and TRBJ1-1, with TRBD1 identical over 8 bases. Germline V gene data show CDR1 as SEHNR and CDR2 as FQNEAQ (reference sequence). With V trimmed by 5 bases and J by 3 bases, 8 bases remained unmatched. The CDR3 sequence is 15 residues long. The DNA of the CDR3 is TGTGCCAGCAGCCATGACAGGGGTTCCGACACTGAAGCTTTCTTT. It is translated as CASSHDRGSDTEAFF.

V usage is TRBV30 and J usage is TRBJ2-7; 9 bases map to TRBD2. Germline V gene sequence: CDR1 GTSNPN, CDR2 SVGIG (reference sequence). The CDR3 covers 14 residues. The V gene end was trimmed by 4 bases and the J gene end by 5 bases; junction bases not matched to a gene: 9. CDR3 sequence: CAWNTGGRAHEQYF. The DNA of the CDR3 is TGTGCCTGGAATACGGGCGGGAGGGCCCACGAGCAGTACTTC.

The rearrangement links TRBV19 to TRBJ2-7; possibly TRBD1 for D (6 bases). V was trimmed by 1 base and J by 4 bases, leaving 11 bases between them. The CDR3 spans 14 residues. Germline CDR1 reads LNHDA; CDR2 reads SQIVND (reference sequence). Here the CDR3 DNA reads TGTGCCAGTAGTATAGTTGCCCAGGGGTACGAGCAGTACTTC. It specifies CASSIVAQGYEQYF.

This chain links TRBV19 with TRBJ1-5, with D unresolved. The germline CDR1 and CDR2 sequences are LNHDA and SQIVND (reference sequence). V was clipped by 5 bases and J by 11 bases, with 16 bases between them. The CDR3 totals 13 residues. CDR3 sequence (DNA): TGTGCCAGTAGTTTCGCCGAGGGTGCAGCCCAGCATTTT. This encodes CASSFAEGAAQHF.

The V gene is TRBV1, the J gene TRBJ2-7; no DNA check was done on the table's D call, TRBD2. TRBV1 is recorded as a pseudogene. This CDR3 spans 17 amino acids. The DNA for the CDR3 is TGCACCAGCAGCCAAGATATTGGGGGGATTAGCTCCTACGAGCAGTACTTC. Residues: CTSSQDIGGISSYEQYF.

The V and J genes are TRBV12-3 or TRBV12-4 and TRBJ1-1, with 8 bases identical to TRBD1. CDR3 length: 13 residues. With 5 bases clipped from V and 10 bases from J, the junction kept 9 bases outside the gene matches. In nucleotides, the CDR3 is TGTGCCAGCAGTAACGACAGGGGTCAAGTAGCTTTCTTT. This sequence encodes CASSNDRGQVAFF.

The CDR3 DNA is TGTGCCAGCAGCTTAGATCGCGGAGGGGCTAATGGACTGTTTTTT. It yields the protein CASSLDRGGANGLFF. V and J are TRBV11-3 and TRBJ1-4; D possibly corresponds to TRBD1 (5 bases). CDR3 size: 15 residues. Per the germline V gene, CDR1 is SGHNT and CDR2 is YENEEA. The V end lost 0 bases, the J end lost 13 bases, and 18 bases lay between the germline ends.

This clone was detected a few times. A much larger clone is a single base away; this may be a read error. The rearrangement uses TRBV11-3 and TRBJ2-2; 10 bases line up with TRBD1. With V trimmed by 5 bases and J by 3 bases, 3 bases remained unmatched. The CDR3 consists of 15 residues. Germline CDR1 and CDR2: SGHNT and YENEEA. CDR3 amino acids: CASSTGTGDTGELFF. The CDR3, as DNA: TGTGCCAGCAGCACCGGGACAGGGGACACCGGGGAGCTGTTTTTT.